This is a list of T cell receptor beta chains from one sample in a study of blood T cell repertoires in COVID-19. The repertoire was sequenced with immunoSEQ multiplex PCR; TCRdb's copy has only in-frame clones and lacks some. The sample lists about 76,000 clones, approximately 80% occurring once. Sequencing input: peripheral blood. Source of these receptors: a human donor in a cohort sampled during active COVID-19. CDR3s include the opening cysteine and the closing phenylalanine or tryptophan. The order of the fields is J gene, CDR3 length, V gene, clone size, D gene, CDR3 DNA, CDR3 protein. A D gene is named only where the DNA matches it firmly. For some rows the clone size is stated as once, few or many, or as a class when expanded; others skip it.

J gene: TRBJ2-1; CDR3 length: 15; V gene: TRBV13; clone size: NA; D gene: TRBD2; CDR3 DNA: TGTGCCAGCCGTCGAGCGGGAGGGACCTACAATGAGCAGTTCTTC; CDR3 protein: CASRRAGGTYNEQFF
J gene: TRBJ2-5; CDR3 length: 14; V gene: TRBV18; clone size: NA; D gene: TRBD2; CDR3 DNA: TGTGCCAGCTCACCAGGGCCGGGGGGAGAGACCCAGTACTTC; CDR3 protein: CASSPGPGGETQYF
J gene: TRBJ2-1; CDR3 length: 11; V gene: TRBV2; clone size: NA; D gene: NA; CDR3 DNA: TGTGCCAGCAGAACTAACAATGAGCAGTTCTTC; CDR3 protein: CASRTNNEQFF
J gene: TRBJ2-5; CDR3 length: 15; V gene: TRBV11-2; clone size: many; D gene: TRBD1; CDR3 DNA: TGTGCCAGCAGCTTATCCCCGGGACAGCAAGAGACCCAGTACTTC; CDR3 protein: CASSLSPGQQETQYF
J gene: TRBJ2-1; CDR3 length: 17; V gene: TRBV5-6; clone size: NA; D gene: TRBD2; CDR3 DNA: TGTGCCAGCAGCTTGGTATCGTTTTTAGCGGGTAGGAATGAGCAGTTCTTC; CDR3 protein: CASSLVSFLAGRNEQFF
J gene: TRBJ1-2; CDR3 length: 13; V gene: TRBV25-1; clone size: NA; D gene: NA; CDR3 DNA: TGTGCCAGCAGTGAACAGGCCAGGGTACCGCCCACCTTC; CDR3 protein: CASSEQARVPPTF
J gene: TRBJ1-1; CDR3 length: 14; V gene: TRBV30; clone size: NA; D gene: NA; CDR3 DNA: TGTGCCTGGAGGCCCTTCAGGGAGAACACTGAAGCTTTCTTT; CDR3 protein: CAWRPFRENTEAFF
J gene: TRBJ2-1; CDR3 length: 16; V gene: TRBV30; clone size: NA; D gene: TRBD1; CDR3 DNA: TGTGCCTGGAGTTCCGGGACAGGGAGCTCCTACAATGAGCAGTTCTTC; CDR3 protein: CAWSSGTGSSYNEQFF
J gene: TRBJ1-4; CDR3 length: 14; V gene: TRBV19; clone size: NA; D gene: NA; CDR3 DNA: TGTGCCAGTAATGAGGCAGGGACAAATGAAAAACTGTTTTTT; CDR3 protein: CASNEAGTNEKLFF
J gene: TRBJ2-7; CDR3 length: 13; V gene: TRBV7-8; clone size: NA; D gene: TRBD1; CDR3 DNA: TGTGCCAGCGGGGGGACAGGGTTACGCGAGCAGTACTTC; CDR3 protein: CASGGTGLREQYF
J gene: TRBJ2-4; CDR3 length: 13; V gene: TRBV2; clone size: NA; D gene: NA; CDR3 DNA: TGTGCCAGCAGTCGGGGTCCTGGGAACATTCAGTACTTC; CDR3 protein: CASSRGPGNIQYF
J gene: TRBJ2-7; CDR3 length: 12; V gene: TRBV6-2/TRBV6-3; clone size: NA; D gene: NA; CDR3 DNA: TGTGCCAGCAGTACCTACAGGTCCGGCGGGTACTTC; CDR3 protein: CASSTYRSGGYF
J gene: TRBJ2-7; CDR3 length: 11; V gene: TRBV7-9; clone size: NA; D gene: TRBD2; CDR3 DNA: TGTGCCAGCCGGACTAGCGGGAGGCAGTACTTC; CDR3 protein: CASRTSGRQYF
J gene: TRBJ2-7; CDR3 length: 15; V gene: TRBV18; clone size: NA; D gene: TRBD2; CDR3 DNA: TGTGCCAGCTCACACCGGGACTACCACTCCTACGAGCAGTACTTC; CDR3 protein: CASSHRDYHSYEQYF
J gene: TRBJ1-1; CDR3 length: 15; V gene: TRBV5-1; clone size: NA; D gene: TRBD1; CDR3 DNA: TGCGCCAGCAGCCCCGGACAGGGCCTGAACACTGAAGCTTTCTTT; CDR3 protein: CASSPGQGLNTEAFF
J gene: TRBJ2-7; CDR3 length: 13; V gene: TRBV9; clone size: NA; D gene: NA; CDR3 DNA: TGTGCCAGCAGCAAACGGGGGAGGTACGAGCAGTACTTC; CDR3 protein: CASSKRGRYEQYF
J gene: TRBJ2-1; CDR3 length: 20; V gene: TRBV5-1; clone size: NA; D gene: TRBD2; CDR3 DNA: TGCGCCAGCAGCCCTAGGACTAGCGGGAGGAGGCTTAGCTCCTACAATGAGCAGTTCTTC; CDR3 protein: CASSPRTSGRRLSSYNEQFF
J gene: TRBJ1-2; CDR3 length: 14; V gene: TRBV7-2; clone size: NA; D gene: TRBD1; CDR3 DNA: TGTGCCAGCAGCTTAGTTGGGAGGACAGGGGGCTACACCTTC; CDR3 protein: CASSLVGRTGGYTF
J gene: TRBJ2-7; CDR3 length: 17; V gene: TRBV14; clone size: NA; D gene: TRBD2; CDR3 DNA: TGTGCCAGCAGCCAAGCGGGGTTCCTAGCGGGAATCCACGAGCAGTACTTC; CDR3 protein: CASSQAGFLAGIHEQYF
J gene: TRBJ2-2; CDR3 length: 14; V gene: TRBV5-4; clone size: NA; D gene: NA; CDR3 DNA: TGTGCCAGCAGCTCACCAAGGGGCACCGGGGAGCTGTTTTTT; CDR3 protein: CASSSPRGTGELFF
J gene: TRBJ2-3; CDR3 length: 15; V gene: TRBV19; clone size: NA; D gene: TRBD2; CDR3 DNA: TGTGCCAGTAGTCCCCTGGGGGGGGGCACAGATACGCAGTATTTT; CDR3 protein: CASSPLGGGTDTQYF
J gene: TRBJ2-4; CDR3 length: 15; V gene: TRBV25-1; clone size: NA; D gene: NA; CDR3 DNA: TGTGCCAGCAGTGAACGGGGTGGGTGGGAAAACATTCAGTACTTC; CDR3 protein: CASSERGGWENIQYF
J gene: TRBJ1-3; CDR3 length: 15; V gene: TRBV5-5; clone size: NA; D gene: TRBD1; CDR3 DNA: TGTGCCAGCAGCTCACAGGGGGCGTCTGGAAACACCATATATTTT; CDR3 protein: CASSSQGASGNTIYF
J gene: TRBJ2-7; CDR3 length: 16; V gene: TRBV11-2; clone size: NA; D gene: TRBD1; CDR3 DNA: TGTGCCAGCACCAAAGAGTCGGACAGGGTTACCTACGAGCAGTACTTC; CDR3 protein: CASTKESDRVTYEQYF
J gene: TRBJ1-3; CDR3 length: 15; V gene: TRBV4-1; clone size: few; D gene: NA; CDR3 DNA: TGCGCCAGCAGCCAAGATCGTAGCTCTGGAAACACCATATATTTT; CDR3 protein: CASSQDRSSGNTIYF
J gene: TRBJ2-7; CDR3 length: 16; V gene: TRBV7-2; clone size: NA; D gene: NA; CDR3 DNA: TGTGCCAGCAGCTTAGCCCAAACAGGGGGGGCCTACGAGCAGTACTTC; CDR3 protein: CASSLAQTGGAYEQYF
J gene: TRBJ2-4; CDR3 length: 18; V gene: TRBV6-1; clone size: NA; D gene: TRBD2; CDR3 DNA: TGTGCCAGCAGTGAAGCAGGGGTGGTAGCGGGAGCCAAAAACATTCAGTACTTC; CDR3 protein: CASSEAGVVAGAKNIQYF
J gene: TRBJ2-3; CDR3 length: 13; V gene: TRBV19; clone size: NA; D gene: NA; CDR3 DNA: TGTGCCAGTAGCGAGGCTGTCTCTGGGACGCAGTATTTT; CDR3 protein: CASSEAVSGTQYF
J gene: TRBJ2-1; CDR3 length: 13; V gene: TRBV20-1; clone size: once; D gene: NA; CDR3 DNA: TGCAGTGCTAGTTCCAGGGCCCTAGTGATACAGTTCTTC; CDR3 protein: CSASSRALVIQFF
J gene: TRBJ1-1; CDR3 length: 13; V gene: TRBV11-3; clone size: NA; D gene: NA; CDR3 DNA: TGTGCCAGCAGCACCGACGGGGGCACTGAAGCTTTCTTT; CDR3 protein: CASSTDGGTEAFF
J gene: TRBJ1-1; CDR3 length: 15; V gene: TRBV1; clone size: NA; D gene: NA; CDR3 DNA: TGCACCAGCAGCCGGGACCGGGACAAGAACACTGAAGCTTTCTTT; CDR3 protein: CTSSRDRDKNTEAFF
J gene: TRBJ1-6; CDR3 length: 17; V gene: TRBV19; clone size: NA; D gene: TRBD1; CDR3 DNA: TGTGCCAGTAGAGGGGGACAGGCCAGCTCCTATAATTCACCCCTCCACTTT; CDR3 protein: CASRGGQASSYNSPLHF
J gene: TRBJ2-7; CDR3 length: 15; V gene: TRBV27; clone size: NA; D gene: TRBD1; CDR3 DNA: TGTGCCAGCAGTGCCTACCGGGACAGGGTATACGAGCAGTACTTC; CDR3 protein: CASSAYRDRVYEQYF
J gene: TRBJ2-5; CDR3 length: 13; V gene: TRBV4-1; clone size: NA; D gene: NA; CDR3 DNA: TGCGCCAGCAGCCAAGGGGTACAGGGAACCCAGTACTTC; CDR3 protein: CASSQGVQGTQYF
J gene: TRBJ1-5; CDR3 length: 15; V gene: TRBV18; clone size: NA; D gene: TRBD1; CDR3 DNA: TGTGCCAGCTCACCGGACAGGGGGGGCAATCAGCCCCAGCATTTT; CDR3 protein: CASSPDRGGNQPQHF
J gene: TRBJ1-3; CDR3 length: 17; V gene: TRBV19; clone size: NA; D gene: TRBD1; CDR3 DNA: TGTGCCAGTAGTACACGGACAGGGTATAGCTCTGGAAACACCATATATTTT; CDR3 protein: CASSTRTGYSSGNTIYF
J gene: TRBJ2-1; CDR3 length: 11; V gene: TRBV12-3/TRBV12-4; clone size: NA; D gene: NA; CDR3 DNA: TGTGCCAGCACCCCAGGCGGGGAGCAGTTCTTC; CDR3 protein: CASTPGGEQFF
J gene: TRBJ2-2; CDR3 length: 19; V gene: TRBV3-1/TRBV3-2; clone size: NA; D gene: TRBD2; CDR3 DNA: TGTGCCAGCAGCCAAGAAGCCTGGGCTAGCGGGAGTGCGGCCGGGGAGCTGTTTTTT; CDR3 protein: CASSQEAWASGSAAGELFF
J gene: TRBJ1-5; CDR3 length: 15; V gene: TRBV6-1; clone size: NA; D gene: NA; CDR3 DNA: TGTGCCAGCAGTGAACGGGGAGTGGGCAATCAGCCCCAGCATTTT; CDR3 protein: CASSERGVGNQPQHF
J gene: TRBJ2-6; CDR3 length: 18; V gene: TRBV3-1/TRBV3-2; clone size: NA; D gene: TRBD2; CDR3 DNA: TGTGCCAGCAGCCAAGATCAACTAGCGGGGCCTGGGGCCAACGTCCTGACTTTC; CDR3 protein: CASSQDQLAGPGANVLTF
J gene: TRBJ1-5; CDR3 length: 15; V gene: TRBV4-3; clone size: NA; D gene: TRBD1; CDR3 DNA: TGCGCCAGCAGCCCTGACAGGGGGCCAAATCAGCCCCAGCATTTT; CDR3 protein: CASSPDRGPNQPQHF
J gene: TRBJ1-3; CDR3 length: 16; V gene: TRBV6-5; clone size: NA; D gene: TRBD1; CDR3 DNA: TGTGCCAGCAGTTACTCGATCAGGGGGCCTGGAAACACCATATATTTT; CDR3 protein: CASSYSIRGPGNTIYF
J gene: TRBJ1-5; CDR3 length: 14; V gene: TRBV2; clone size: NA; D gene: TRBD1; CDR3 DNA: TGTGCCAGCAGGCAGACAGGGTCGAGTCAGCCCCAGCATTTT; CDR3 protein: CASRQTGSSQPQHF
J gene: TRBJ2-1; CDR3 length: 14; V gene: TRBV11-2; clone size: NA; D gene: NA; CDR3 DNA: TGTGCCAGCAGCTTGCCAGGGTATTTCAATGAGCAGTTCTTC; CDR3 protein: CASSLPGYFNEQFF
J gene: TRBJ2-3; CDR3 length: 16; V gene: TRBV4-3; clone size: NA; D gene: TRBD2; CDR3 DNA: TGCGCCAGCAGCCGAAGACTAGCGGGACTCACAGATACGCAGTATTTT; CDR3 protein: CASSRRLAGLTDTQYF
J gene: TRBJ1-4; CDR3 length: 14; V gene: TRBV5-1; clone size: NA; D gene: TRBD1; CDR3 DNA: TGCGCCAGCAGACCCGGGACAGGGGTTGAAAAACTGTTTTTT; CDR3 protein: CASRPGTGVEKLFF
J gene: TRBJ2-5; CDR3 length: 20; V gene: TRBV6-4; clone size: NA; D gene: TRBD2; CDR3 DNA: TGTGCCAGCAGAGCCGCCCCCTTGAAAAGACTAGCGGGAGGTAGGGAGACCCAGTACTTC; CDR3 protein: CASRAAPLKRLAGGRETQYF
J gene: TRBJ2-7; CDR3 length: 17; V gene: TRBV28; clone size: NA; D gene: TRBD2; CDR3 DNA: TGTGCCAGCAGTTCTTTTGATCCGGGACTAGCGTTCTACGAGCAGTACTTC; CDR3 protein: CASSSFDPGLAFYEQYF
J gene: TRBJ2-3; CDR3 length: 15; V gene: TRBV4-1; clone size: NA; D gene: NA; CDR3 DNA: TGCGCCAGCAGCCAAGATACGGGAGAAACAGATACGCAGTATTTT; CDR3 protein: CASSQDTGETDTQYF
J gene: TRBJ2-7; CDR3 length: 14; V gene: TRBV18; clone size: NA; D gene: NA; CDR3 DNA: TGTGCCAGCTCACCACCGGAGGGATCCTACGAGCAGTACTTC; CDR3 protein: CASSPPEGSYEQYF
J gene: TRBJ2-1; CDR3 length: 14; V gene: TRBV27; clone size: NA; D gene: TRBD1; CDR3 DNA: TGTGCCAGCAGTTCCGGGACAGGGACCAATGAGCAGTTCTTC; CDR3 protein: CASSSGTGTNEQFF
J gene: TRBJ1-3; CDR3 length: 16; V gene: TRBV7-8; clone size: NA; D gene: TRBD1; CDR3 DNA: TGTGCCAGCAGCCCCCGACAGGGGAGCTCTGGAAACACCATATATTTT; CDR3 protein: CASSPRQGSSGNTIYF
J gene: TRBJ2-1; CDR3 length: 15; V gene: TRBV2; clone size: NA; D gene: TRBD1; CDR3 DNA: TGTGCCAGCAGTGCCTCTCCGGGACAGGGCCGTGAGCAGTTCTTC; CDR3 protein: CASSASPGQGREQFF
J gene: TRBJ1-1; CDR3 length: 14; V gene: TRBV7-8; clone size: NA; D gene: NA; CDR3 DNA: TGTGCCAGCATCCTATCGTCAGGGAACACTGAAGCTTTCTTT; CDR3 protein: CASILSSGNTEAFF
J gene: TRBJ2-7; CDR3 length: 19; V gene: TRBV10-3; clone size: NA; D gene: TRBD1; CDR3 DNA: TGTGCCATCAGTGAGTCGATAGGGACAGGGCTCTTAAGCTCCTACGAGCAGTACTTC; CDR3 protein: CAISESIGTGLLSSYEQYF
J gene: TRBJ2-7; CDR3 length: 18; V gene: TRBV10-2; clone size: NA; D gene: TRBD2; CDR3 DNA: TGCGCCAGCAGTGGACTCCCTCCAACTAGCGGGAGGGCCTACGAGCAGTACTTC; CDR3 protein: CASSGLPPTSGRAYEQYF
J gene: TRBJ1-1; CDR3 length: 13; V gene: TRBV28; clone size: NA; D gene: TRBD1; CDR3 DNA: TGTGCCAGCAGGTCAACAGGGGACACTGAAGCTTTCTTT; CDR3 protein: CASRSTGDTEAFF